This TCR beta chain comes out of a study of human T cells and chemical hapten exposure. V was trimmed by 0 bases and J by 1 base, leaving 9 bases between them. This CDR3 is built from 14 residues. Germline V gene data show CDR1 as DFQATT and CDR2 as SNEGSKA (reference sequence). The time point denotes: healthy volunteer bleed at 6 weeks. Total RNA came from unfractionated whole blood. TCRdb re-called the RACE reads through MiXCR, storing one row per CDR3 protein. The sample includes around 47,000 distinct CDR3 sequences, 3.5% to 4% of them seen just once. Study-level results: TCRs whose frequency exceeded 1 in 1000 remained the same following DPC sensitization.

This clonotype was seen repeatedly, ten times or more. Its antigen is still unknown. The sample consisted of whole blood. The clonotype was recovered from a human donor in good health. Some clones in this sample may be carry-over from other donors' samples. The chain is built from TRBV20-1 and TRBJ1-2; D ambiguous. CDR3 DNA sequence: TGCAGTGCTAGAGATCGGGGTAATAACTATGGCTACACCTTC. Protein product: CSARDRGNNYGYTF.